These T cell receptor beta chains were read from a single sample in a study of blood T cell repertoires in COVID-19. The protocol was immunoSEQ multiplex PCR, while the TCRdb copy is restricted to in-frame clones and leaves out a portion. The data show over 95,000 clones, 84% seen once. Sequencing input: peripheral blood. These receptor sequences come from a woman aged 40 to 50 with acute or convalescent COVID-19. Both conserved end residues are part of each CDR3. A D gene is named only where the DNA matches it firmly. Clone size is given for some rows only: seen once, a few or many times, or a class if the clone is expanded.

CDR3nt: TGTGCCAGCTCCCAGGGACAGCAGAACACTGAAGCTTTCTTT; CDR3aa: CASSQGQQNTEAFF; v_gene: TRBV18; abundance: -; d_gene: TRBD1; j_gene: TRBJ1-1
CDR3nt: TGTGCCAGCAGCTTACAGGGGTCCCTCTCTGGGGCCAACGTCCTGACTTTC; CDR3aa: CASSLQGSLSGANVLTF; v_gene: TRBV11-2; abundance: -; d_gene: -; j_gene: TRBJ2-6
CDR3nt: TGTGCCAGCAGCCCGAATTGGCGGGGGGGCAATGAGCAGTTCTTC; CDR3aa: CASSPNWRGGNEQFF; v_gene: TRBV11-3; abundance: -; d_gene: TRBD2; j_gene: TRBJ2-1
CDR3nt: TGTGCCAGCAGTGGACTAGCGGGAGAGACCCAGTACTTC; CDR3aa: CASSGLAGETQYF; v_gene: TRBV6-2/TRBV6-3; abundance: -; d_gene: TRBD2; j_gene: TRBJ2-5
CDR3nt: TGTGCCAGCTCACCTCCGAGCGGGGGGCCGGGAGATACGCAGTATTTT; CDR3aa: CASSPPSGGPGDTQYF; v_gene: TRBV18; abundance: -; d_gene: TRBD2; j_gene: TRBJ2-3
CDR3nt: TGTGCCAGCAGCCAAGCTGGTCTGGCGGGCCGTGGGGAGTCCGGCGGTTCACCCCTCCACTTT; CDR3aa: CASSQAGLAGRGESGGSPLHF; v_gene: TRBV4-2; abundance: -; d_gene: -; j_gene: TRBJ1-6
CDR3nt: TGTGCCAGCAGGCTTTCCGGGACAAACAATGAGCAGTTCTTC; CDR3aa: CASRLSGTNNEQFF; v_gene: TRBV3-1/TRBV3-2; abundance: -; d_gene: -; j_gene: TRBJ2-1
CDR3nt: TGTGCCAGCAGTTCCTACAGGGGGCACGGCTACACCTTC; CDR3aa: CASSSYRGHGYTF; v_gene: TRBV2; abundance: -; d_gene: TRBD1; j_gene: TRBJ1-2
CDR3nt: TGTGCCAGCAGTGATCGTCGGAGCGATACGCAGTATTTT; CDR3aa: CASSDRRSDTQYF; v_gene: TRBV2; abundance: -; d_gene: -; j_gene: TRBJ2-3
CDR3nt: TGCGCCAGCAGCCAAGTACAGGGGAACACTGAAGCTTTCTTT; CDR3aa: CASSQVQGNTEAFF; v_gene: TRBV4-3; abundance: -; d_gene: -; j_gene: TRBJ1-1
CDR3nt: TGTGCCAGCAGCTTGGGGGCCAGGACAGGGGTGTCCTACGAGCAGTACTTC; CDR3aa: CASSLGARTGVSYEQYF; v_gene: TRBV5-5; abundance: -; d_gene: TRBD1; j_gene: TRBJ2-7
CDR3nt: TGCGCCAGCAGCTTGGGACCGGGGAACACTGAAGCTTTCTTT; CDR3aa: CASSLGPGNTEAFF; v_gene: TRBV5-1; abundance: -; d_gene: -; j_gene: TRBJ1-1
CDR3nt: TGTGCCAGCACCCAGGCGGGGGGCACTGAAGCTTTCTTT; CDR3aa: CASTQAGGTEAFF; v_gene: TRBV9; abundance: -; d_gene: -; j_gene: TRBJ1-1
CDR3nt: TGCGCCAGCAGCCAAGGGACTAGCGGGGGGCAAAACATTCAGTACTTC; CDR3aa: CASSQGTSGGQNIQYF; v_gene: TRBV4-1; abundance: few; d_gene: TRBD2; j_gene: TRBJ2-4
CDR3nt: TGTGCCAGCAGTGAACTGCCCGGGTTTACCACAGATACGCAGTATTTT; CDR3aa: CASSELPGFTTDTQYF; v_gene: TRBV6-1; abundance: -; d_gene: -; j_gene: TRBJ2-3
CDR3nt: TGTGCCAGCAGCTTGGGCGGGGACTCCAATGAGCAGTTCTTC; CDR3aa: CASSLGGDSNEQFF; v_gene: TRBV5-6; abundance: once; d_gene: -; j_gene: TRBJ2-1
CDR3nt: TGTGCCACCAGTGATTTGCGAGGTGAAGCTTTCTTT; CDR3aa: CATSDLRGEAFF; v_gene: TRBV24-1; abundance: -; d_gene: -; j_gene: TRBJ1-1
CDR3nt: TGCAGTGCTAGTTGGTTCGGACTAGGAAACCAAGAGACCCAGTACTTC; CDR3aa: CSASWFGLGNQETQYF; v_gene: TRBV20-1; abundance: -; d_gene: TRBD2; j_gene: TRBJ2-5
CDR3nt: TGTGCCAGCACAGAACCGAACACCGGGGAGCTGTTTTTT; CDR3aa: CASTEPNTGELFF; v_gene: TRBV7-6; abundance: -; d_gene: -; j_gene: TRBJ2-2
CDR3nt: TGCAGCGCCGGATCAGGGGGCCCGACCTACGAGCAGTACTTC; CDR3aa: CSAGSGGPTYEQYF; v_gene: TRBV29-1; abundance: -; d_gene: TRBD1; j_gene: TRBJ2-7
CDR3nt: TGCGCCAGCAAATCAGGGTTAGAGACCCAGTACTTC; CDR3aa: CASKSGLETQYF; v_gene: TRBV5-1; abundance: -; d_gene: -; j_gene: TRBJ2-5
CDR3nt: TGCAGCGGGCTGACAGGGGGTTCAAACACCATATATTTT; CDR3aa: CSGLTGGSNTIYF; v_gene: TRBV29-1; abundance: -; d_gene: TRBD1; j_gene: TRBJ1-3
CDR3nt: TGTGCCAGCAGTTCACGGTCAACTAGCGGGGTGGGCGGGGAGCTGTTTTTT; CDR3aa: CASSSRSTSGVGGELFF; v_gene: TRBV27; abundance: -; d_gene: TRBD2; j_gene: TRBJ2-2
CDR3nt: TGTGCCAGCAGTAGCGGGGGGGGCACAGATACGCAGTATTTT; CDR3aa: CASSSGGGTDTQYF; v_gene: TRBV2; abundance: -; d_gene: TRBD2; j_gene: TRBJ2-3
CDR3nt: TGTGCCAGCAGTCAGGGTACAGGGAGGGTTTACGAGCAGTACTTC; CDR3aa: CASSQGTGRVYEQYF; v_gene: TRBV28; abundance: -; d_gene: -; j_gene: TRBJ2-7
CDR3nt: TGTGCCAGCAGCGTAGATCAGGGCAATCAGCCCCAGCATTTT; CDR3aa: CASSVDQGNQPQHF; v_gene: TRBV9; abundance: -; d_gene: -; j_gene: TRBJ1-5
CDR3nt: TGTGCCAGCAGTTTTATGGGGGGGGGCTTCTACGAGCAGTACTTC; CDR3aa: CASSFMGGGFYEQYF; v_gene: TRBV27; abundance: once; d_gene: -; j_gene: TRBJ2-7
CDR3nt: TGCGCCAGCAGCACCCAGGGGGGGAACACTGAAGCTTTCTTT; CDR3aa: CASSTQGGNTEAFF; v_gene: TRBV5-1; abundance: -; d_gene: TRBD1; j_gene: TRBJ1-1
CDR3nt: TGTGCCAGCAGTATCGGACAGAACAATCAGCCCCAGCATTTT; CDR3aa: CASSIGQNNQPQHF; v_gene: TRBV6-6; abundance: -; d_gene: -; j_gene: TRBJ1-5
CDR3nt: TGCAGTGCTAGTAAAGGCTTCGGGACAGCCTACACTGAAGCTTTCTTT; CDR3aa: CSASKGFGTAYTEAFF; v_gene: TRBV20-1; abundance: -; d_gene: TRBD1; j_gene: TRBJ1-1
CDR3nt: TGTGCCAGCAGTTACTCCCCGACAGGGGTAAACACTGAAGCTTTCTTT; CDR3aa: CASSYSPTGVNTEAFF; v_gene: TRBV6-2/TRBV6-3; abundance: -; d_gene: TRBD1; j_gene: TRBJ1-1
CDR3nt: TGCGCCAGCAGCCCCAACTTGGGGCAAACCGGGGAGCTGTTTTTT; CDR3aa: CASSPNLGQTGELFF; v_gene: TRBV5-1; abundance: -; d_gene: -; j_gene: TRBJ2-2
CDR3nt: TGTGCCTGGCGAAGGGGGCTTCGGAATGAGCAGTTCTTC; CDR3aa: CAWRRGLRNEQFF; v_gene: TRBV30; abundance: -; d_gene: TRBD1; j_gene: TRBJ2-1
CDR3nt: TGTGCCAGCAGCTTACAGGGTCAGCCCCAGCATTTT; CDR3aa: CASSLQGQPQHF; v_gene: TRBV7-2; abundance: once; d_gene: -; j_gene: TRBJ1-5
CDR3nt: TGTGCCAGCAGCCTTCGGACTAGCGGGGGGAACACCGGGGAGCTGTTTTTT; CDR3aa: CASSLRTSGGNTGELFF; v_gene: TRBV7-8; abundance: -; d_gene: TRBD2; j_gene: TRBJ2-2
CDR3nt: TGTGCCAGCAGCTTACGGGGTTTGGGAAACATTCAGTACTTC; CDR3aa: CASSLRGLGNIQYF; v_gene: TRBV13; abundance: -; d_gene: -; j_gene: TRBJ2-4
CDR3nt: TGCGCCAGCAGTGGGTCTAGCGGGGGGGACCACACCGGGGAGCTGTTTTTT; CDR3aa: CASSGSSGGDHTGELFF; v_gene: TRBV10-1; abundance: -; d_gene: TRBD2; j_gene: TRBJ2-2
CDR3nt: TGTGCCAGCAGTGCGGGGACAGGGGGCTCTGGAAACACCATATATTTT; CDR3aa: CASSAGTGGSGNTIYF; v_gene: TRBV6-1; abundance: few; d_gene: TRBD1; j_gene: TRBJ1-3
CDR3nt: TGTGCCAGCAGCTTTAGCGGGGGGGCAGGATACAATGAGCAGTTCTTC; CDR3aa: CASSFSGGAGYNEQFF; v_gene: TRBV7-3; abundance: -; d_gene: TRBD2; j_gene: TRBJ2-1
CDR3nt: TGTGCCAGCAGGGGGGACAGATATCAGCCCCAGCATTTT; CDR3aa: CASRGDRYQPQHF; v_gene: TRBV6-5; abundance: -; d_gene: TRBD1; j_gene: TRBJ1-5
CDR3nt: TGTGCCAGCAGTGAGCTAGTCTCTGGAAACACCATATATTTT; CDR3aa: CASSELVSGNTIYF; v_gene: TRBV6-1; abundance: -; d_gene: -; j_gene: TRBJ1-3
CDR3nt: TGCGCCAGCAGCTGGGATCTAGCGGGGGACCCGGAGACCCAGTACTTC; CDR3aa: CASSWDLAGDPETQYF; v_gene: TRBV5-1; abundance: -; d_gene: TRBD2; j_gene: TRBJ2-5
CDR3nt: TGTGCCAGCAGCTTAGCGGGGGGTACGGAGACCCAGTACTTC; CDR3aa: CASSLAGGTETQYF; v_gene: TRBV7-3; abundance: -; d_gene: TRBD2; j_gene: TRBJ2-5
CDR3nt: TGTGCCAGCAGCTTCCAGGGACAGGGGGCGTTCTATGGCTACACCTTC; CDR3aa: CASSFQGQGAFYGYTF; v_gene: TRBV7-2; abundance: -; d_gene: TRBD1; j_gene: TRBJ1-2
CDR3nt: TGCGCCAGCAGCCCAACGTCTACAGGTGGTAATGAGCAGTTCTTC; CDR3aa: CASSPTSTGGNEQFF; v_gene: TRBV5-1; abundance: -; d_gene: -; j_gene: TRBJ2-1
CDR3nt: TGTGCCAGCAGCGCGGACAGCCTGACGGGCTATGGCTACACCTTC; CDR3aa: CASSADSLTGYGYTF; v_gene: TRBV9; abundance: -; d_gene: -; j_gene: TRBJ1-2